This entry is about one TCR beta chain. Its target is unknown. The CDR3 covers 15 residues. The J segment lost 5 bases and the V segment lost 4 bases, leaving 6 bases of the junction unmatched. Germline V CDR1 and CDR2: MGHRA, YSYEKL. The sample is drawn from a study of OX40 agonist ivuxolimab in advanced cancers. Study-level background: Prior therapy, whether anti-PD-1, anti-PD-L1 or anti-CTLA-4, was allowed, and roughly 40% had some.

Clones were read by immunoSEQ multiplex PCR, and TCRdb kept only the in-frame ones, dropping some. The sample includes about 15,000 clones, roughly nine tenths of them seen just once. Findings and caveats of the study: Average numbers of expanded clones were greater in CD8+ T cells than in CD4+.

The chain joins TRBV4-1 to TRBJ1-5; TRBD1 matches at 9 bases. The TCR sequence derives from an adult with an advanced solid tumor such as melanoma, head and neck, liver or kidney cancer. Sample: CD4+ or CD8+ T cells sorted from blood, taken in a trial of the OX40 agonist ivuxolimab. In DNA, the CDR3 is TGCGCCAGCAGCCTTTGGGACAGGGAGGATCAGCCCCAGCATTTT. It translates to CASSLWDREDQPQHF.